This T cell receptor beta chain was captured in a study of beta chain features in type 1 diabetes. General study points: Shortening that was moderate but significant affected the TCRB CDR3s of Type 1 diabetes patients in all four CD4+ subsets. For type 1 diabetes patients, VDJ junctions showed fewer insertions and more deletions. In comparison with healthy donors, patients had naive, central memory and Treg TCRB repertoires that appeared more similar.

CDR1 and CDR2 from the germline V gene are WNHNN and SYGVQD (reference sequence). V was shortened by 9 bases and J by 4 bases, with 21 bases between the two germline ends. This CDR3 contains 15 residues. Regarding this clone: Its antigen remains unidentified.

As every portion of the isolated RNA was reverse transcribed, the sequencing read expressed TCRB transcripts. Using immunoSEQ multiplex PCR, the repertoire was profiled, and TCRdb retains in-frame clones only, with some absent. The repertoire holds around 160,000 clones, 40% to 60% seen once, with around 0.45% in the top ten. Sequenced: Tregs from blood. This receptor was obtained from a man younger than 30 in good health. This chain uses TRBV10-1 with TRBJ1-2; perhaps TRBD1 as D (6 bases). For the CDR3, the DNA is TGCGCCAGGTTAATAACAGGGAGCGTCAGCTATGGCTACACCTTC. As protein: CARLITGSVSYGYTF.